The present T cell receptor (beta chain) was sequenced within a study of PD-L1 blockade in urothelial cancer. Trimming stripped 1 base from V and 0 bases from J, with 11 bases between. Germline V gene sequence: CDR1 SGHRS, CDR2 YFSETQ. This CDR3 is 16 amino acids long. Time point defined: pretreatment peripheral blood. Measured with immunoSEQ multiplex PCR; TCRdb has only the in-frame clones, and not every one. The sample has fewer than 80,000 clones, 81% seen once. This sequence joins TRBV5-1 and TRBJ2-4; D not certain. The specimen comprised PBMCs, sampled around atezolizumab (anti-PD-L1) treatment. The receptor was derived from a man aged 70 or older with urothelial cancer. The chain's CDR3 is CASSLSSVVAKNIQYF. The CDR3 nucleotides are TGCGCCAGCAGCTTGTCATCGGTAGTAGCCAAAAACATTCAGTACTTC.